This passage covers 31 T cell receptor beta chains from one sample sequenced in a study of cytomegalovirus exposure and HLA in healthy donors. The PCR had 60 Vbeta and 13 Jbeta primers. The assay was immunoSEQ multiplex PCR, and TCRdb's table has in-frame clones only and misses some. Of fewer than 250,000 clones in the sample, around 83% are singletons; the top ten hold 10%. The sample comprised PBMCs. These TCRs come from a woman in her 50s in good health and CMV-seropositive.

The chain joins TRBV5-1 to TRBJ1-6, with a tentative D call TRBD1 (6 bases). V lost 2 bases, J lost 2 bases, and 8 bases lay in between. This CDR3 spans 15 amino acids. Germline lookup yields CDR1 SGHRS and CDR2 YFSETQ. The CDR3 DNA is TGCGCCAGCAGCTTACAGGGTACCTATAATTCACCCCTCCACTTT. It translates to CASSLQGTYNSPLHF.

CDR3 bases: TGTGCCAGCAGTAGACAGGGGTCGAGCTCCTACAATGAGCAGTTCTTC. Protein: CASSRQGSSSYNEQFF. The V call is TRBV6-6, the J call TRBJ2-1; 8 nucleotides agree with TRBD1. This CDR3 is 16 amino acids long. CDR1 is MNHNY, CDR2 SVGAGI, per germline (reference sequence). The ends lost 5 bases at V and 0 bases at J; junction bases unmatched: 6.

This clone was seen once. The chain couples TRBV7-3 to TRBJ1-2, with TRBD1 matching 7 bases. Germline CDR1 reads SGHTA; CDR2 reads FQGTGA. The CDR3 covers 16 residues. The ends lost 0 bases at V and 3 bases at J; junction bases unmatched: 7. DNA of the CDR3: TGTGCCAGCAGCTTAACCCCCCGGACAGGAGACTATGGCTACACCTTC. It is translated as CASSLTPRTGDYGYTF.

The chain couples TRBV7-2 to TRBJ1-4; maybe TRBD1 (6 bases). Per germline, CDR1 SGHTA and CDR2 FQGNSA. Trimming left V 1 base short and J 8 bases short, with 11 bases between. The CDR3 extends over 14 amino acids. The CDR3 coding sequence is TGTGCCAGCAGCTTAGAACTTAGGGGGGAAAAACTGTTTTTT. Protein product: CASSLELRGEKLFF.

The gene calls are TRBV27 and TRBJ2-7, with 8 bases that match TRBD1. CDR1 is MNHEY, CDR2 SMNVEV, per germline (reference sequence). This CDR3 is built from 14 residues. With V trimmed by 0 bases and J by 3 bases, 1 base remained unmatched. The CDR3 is CASSLSTGVYEQYF. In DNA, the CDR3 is TGTGCCAGCAGTTTATCGACAGGGGTCTACGAGCAGTACTTC.

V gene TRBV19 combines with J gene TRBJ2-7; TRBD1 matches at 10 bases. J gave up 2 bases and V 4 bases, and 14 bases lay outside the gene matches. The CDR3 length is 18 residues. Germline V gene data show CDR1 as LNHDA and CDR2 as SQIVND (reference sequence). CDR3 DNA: TGTGCCAGTAGTAGCTCCGGGACAGGGGCTCCGATCCCCTACGAGCAGTACTTC. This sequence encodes CASSSSGTGAPIPYEQYF.

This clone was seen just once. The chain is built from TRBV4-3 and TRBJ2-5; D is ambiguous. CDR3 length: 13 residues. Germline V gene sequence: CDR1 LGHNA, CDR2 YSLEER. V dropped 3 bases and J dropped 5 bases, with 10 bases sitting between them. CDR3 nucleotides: TGCGCCAGCAGCCACGATAGATGGGAGACCCAGTACTTC. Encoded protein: CASSHDRWETQYF.

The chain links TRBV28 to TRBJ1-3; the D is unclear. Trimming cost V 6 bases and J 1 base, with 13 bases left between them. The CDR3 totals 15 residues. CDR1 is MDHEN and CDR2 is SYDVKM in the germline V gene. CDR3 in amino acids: CASRIEQRSGNTIYF. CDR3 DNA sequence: TGTGCCAGCAGGATAGAACAGAGATCTGGAAACACCATATATTTT.

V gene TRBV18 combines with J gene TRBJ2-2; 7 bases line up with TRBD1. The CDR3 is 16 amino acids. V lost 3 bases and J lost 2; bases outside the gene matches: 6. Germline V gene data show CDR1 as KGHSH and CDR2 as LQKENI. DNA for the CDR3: TGTGCCAGCTCACCGCAGACAGGGTTTAACACCGGGGAGCTGTTTTTT. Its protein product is CASSPQTGFNTGELFF.

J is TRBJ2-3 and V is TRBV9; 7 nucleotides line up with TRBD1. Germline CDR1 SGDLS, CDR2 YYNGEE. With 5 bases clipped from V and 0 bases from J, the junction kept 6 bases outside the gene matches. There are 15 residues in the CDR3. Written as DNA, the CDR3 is TGTGCCAGCAGTCCAGGGGGTTCGAGCACAGATACGCAGTATTTT. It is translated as CASSPGGSSTDTQYF. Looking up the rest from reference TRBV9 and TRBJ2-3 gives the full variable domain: DSGVTQTPKHLITATGQRVTLRCSPRSGDLSVYWYQQSLDQGLQFLIQYYNGEERAKGNILERFSAQQFPDLHSELNLSSLELGDSALYFCASSPGGSSTDTQYFGPGTRLTVL.

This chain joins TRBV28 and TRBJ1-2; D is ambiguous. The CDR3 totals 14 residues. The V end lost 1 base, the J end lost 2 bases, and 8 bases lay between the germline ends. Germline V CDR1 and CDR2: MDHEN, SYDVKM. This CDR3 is CASSLYTPNYGYTF. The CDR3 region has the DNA TGTGCCAGCAGTTTATATACTCCAAACTATGGCTACACCTTC.

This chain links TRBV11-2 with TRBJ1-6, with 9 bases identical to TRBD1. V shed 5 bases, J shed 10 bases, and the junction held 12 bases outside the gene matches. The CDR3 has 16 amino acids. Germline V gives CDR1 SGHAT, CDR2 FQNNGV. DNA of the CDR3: TGTGCCAGCAGCCTCCCGCCGGGACAGGGCCACTCACCCCTCCACTTT. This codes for CASSLPPGQGHSPLHF.

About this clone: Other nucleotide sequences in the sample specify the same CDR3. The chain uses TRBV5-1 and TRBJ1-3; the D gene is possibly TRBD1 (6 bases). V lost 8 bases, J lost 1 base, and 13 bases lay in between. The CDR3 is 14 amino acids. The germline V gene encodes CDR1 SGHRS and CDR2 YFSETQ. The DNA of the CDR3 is TGCGCCAGTACTACAGGGTCTTCTGGAAACACCATATATTTT. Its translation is CASTTGSSGNTIYF.

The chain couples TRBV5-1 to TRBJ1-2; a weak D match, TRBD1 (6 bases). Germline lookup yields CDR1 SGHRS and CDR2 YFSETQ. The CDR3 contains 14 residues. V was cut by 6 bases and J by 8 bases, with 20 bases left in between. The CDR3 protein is CASTTGIFGVGYTF. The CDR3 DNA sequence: TGCGCCAGCACGACAGGTATTTTCGGAGTGGGCTACACCTTC.

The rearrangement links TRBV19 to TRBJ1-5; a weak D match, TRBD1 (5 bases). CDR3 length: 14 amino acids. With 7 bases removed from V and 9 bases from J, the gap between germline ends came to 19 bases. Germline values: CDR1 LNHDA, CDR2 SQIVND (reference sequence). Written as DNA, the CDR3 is TGTGCCAGTAAATCCGGGCCAGGGCCCCGGCCCCAGCATTTT. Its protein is CASKSGPGPRPQHF.

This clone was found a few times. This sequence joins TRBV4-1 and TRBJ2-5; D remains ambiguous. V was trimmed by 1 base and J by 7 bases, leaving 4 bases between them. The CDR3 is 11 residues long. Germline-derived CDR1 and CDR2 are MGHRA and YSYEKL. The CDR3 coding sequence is TGCGCCAGCAGCCAAGCGGGGACCCAGTACTTC. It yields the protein CASSQAGTQYF.

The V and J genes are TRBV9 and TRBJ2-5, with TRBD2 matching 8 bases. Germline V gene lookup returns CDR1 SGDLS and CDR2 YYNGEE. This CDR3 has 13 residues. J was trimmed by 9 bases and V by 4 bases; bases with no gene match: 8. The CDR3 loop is CASSLTSEVPQYF. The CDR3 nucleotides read TGTGCCAGCAGCCTGACTAGCGAAGTTCCCCAGTACTTC. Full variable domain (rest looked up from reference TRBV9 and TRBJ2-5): DSGVTQTPKHLITATGQRVTLRCSPRSGDLSVYWYQQSLDQGLQFLIQYYNGEERAKGNILERFSAQQFPDLHSELNLSSLELGDSALYFCASSLTSEVPQYFGPGTRLLVL.

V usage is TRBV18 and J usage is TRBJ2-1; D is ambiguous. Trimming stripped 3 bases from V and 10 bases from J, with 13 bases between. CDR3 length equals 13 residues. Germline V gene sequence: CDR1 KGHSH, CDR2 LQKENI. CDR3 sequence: CASSPPPGNEQFF. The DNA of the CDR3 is TGTGCCAGCTCACCCCCCCCAGGTAACGAGCAGTTCTTC.

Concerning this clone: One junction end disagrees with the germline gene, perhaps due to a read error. The CDR3 nucleotides are TGTTCCAGCAGCTTAGCGCGACAGGGAGGATCACCCCTCCACTTT. Amino acid sequence: CSSSLARQGGSPLHF. The chain is built from TRBV7-9 and TRBJ1-6; 7 bases align to TRBD1. The CDR3 runs 15 residues. Per germline, CDR1 SEHNR and CDR2 FQNEAQ (reference sequence).

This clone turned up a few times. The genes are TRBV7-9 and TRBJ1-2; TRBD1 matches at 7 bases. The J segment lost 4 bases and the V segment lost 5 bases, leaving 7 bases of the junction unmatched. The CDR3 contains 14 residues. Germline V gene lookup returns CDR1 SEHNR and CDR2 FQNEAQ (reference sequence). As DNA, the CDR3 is TGTGCCAGCAGCCAGGTGACAGGGATCTATGGCTACACCTTC. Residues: CASSQVTGIYGYTF.

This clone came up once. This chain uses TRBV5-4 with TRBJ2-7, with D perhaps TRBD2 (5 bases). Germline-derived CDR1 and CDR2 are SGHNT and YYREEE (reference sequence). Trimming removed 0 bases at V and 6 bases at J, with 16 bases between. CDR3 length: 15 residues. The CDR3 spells CASSLEEDGVGEQYF. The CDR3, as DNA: TGTGCCAGCAGCTTGGAAGAGGACGGGGTCGGCGAGCAGTACTTC.

The CDR3 reads CSVASGVAQPQHF. The DNA of the CDR3 is TGCAGCGTTGCATCAGGGGTCGCTCAGCCCCAGCATTTT. The chain is built from TRBV29-1 and TRBJ1-5, with D tentatively TRBD1 (6 bases). Trimming took off 4 bases at V and 6 bases at J, with 13 bases between the two ends. The CDR3 consists of 13 residues. Germline CDR1 is SQVTM and CDR2 is ANQGSEA.

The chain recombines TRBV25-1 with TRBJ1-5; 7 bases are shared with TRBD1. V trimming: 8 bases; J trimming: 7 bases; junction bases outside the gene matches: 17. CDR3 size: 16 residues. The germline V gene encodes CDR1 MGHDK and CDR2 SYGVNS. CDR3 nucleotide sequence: TGTGCCAGCCGCGACAGGGAAGAGGGCCTCAGCCAGCCCCAGCATTTT. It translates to CASRDREEGLSQPQHF.

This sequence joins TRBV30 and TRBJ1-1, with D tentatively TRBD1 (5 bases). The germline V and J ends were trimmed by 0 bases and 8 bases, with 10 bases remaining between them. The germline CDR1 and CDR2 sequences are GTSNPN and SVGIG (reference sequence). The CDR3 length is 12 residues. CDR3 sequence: CAWSVLGVEAFF. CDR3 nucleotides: TGTGCCTGGAGTGTCTTAGGGGTCGAAGCTTTCTTT.

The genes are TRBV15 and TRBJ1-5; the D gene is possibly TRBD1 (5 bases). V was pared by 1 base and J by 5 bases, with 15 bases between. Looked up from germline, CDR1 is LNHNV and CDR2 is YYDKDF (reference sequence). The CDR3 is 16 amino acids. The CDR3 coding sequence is TGTGCCACCAGCAGAGCCCTCCGGGGGGATGATCAGCCCCAGCATTTT. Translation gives CATSRALRGDDQPQHF.

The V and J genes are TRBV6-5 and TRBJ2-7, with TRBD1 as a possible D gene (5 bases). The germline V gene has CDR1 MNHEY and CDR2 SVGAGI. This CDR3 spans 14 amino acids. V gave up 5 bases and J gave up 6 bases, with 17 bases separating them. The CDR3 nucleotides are TGTGCCAGCAGTGGCGAATTGGGGCTTAGCGAGCAGTACTTC. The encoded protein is CASSGELGLSEQYF.

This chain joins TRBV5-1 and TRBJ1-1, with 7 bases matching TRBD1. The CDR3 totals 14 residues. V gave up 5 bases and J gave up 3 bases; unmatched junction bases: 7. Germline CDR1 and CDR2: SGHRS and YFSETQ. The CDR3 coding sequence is TGCGCCAGCAGTTTGACAGGGCGGGACACTGAAGCTTTCTTT. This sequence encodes CASSLTGRDTEAFF.

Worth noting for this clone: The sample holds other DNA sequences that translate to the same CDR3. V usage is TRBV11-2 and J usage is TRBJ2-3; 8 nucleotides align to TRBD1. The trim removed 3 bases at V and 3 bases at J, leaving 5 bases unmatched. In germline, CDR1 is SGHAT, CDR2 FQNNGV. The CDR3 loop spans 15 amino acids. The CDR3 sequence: CASSFGGTGTDTQYF. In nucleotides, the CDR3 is TGTGCCAGCAGCTTCGGCGGGACAGGAACAGATACGCAGTATTTT.

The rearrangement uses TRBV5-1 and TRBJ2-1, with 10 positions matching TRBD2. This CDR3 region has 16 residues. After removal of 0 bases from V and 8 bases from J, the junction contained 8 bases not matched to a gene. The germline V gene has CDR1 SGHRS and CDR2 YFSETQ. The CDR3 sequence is CASSLGLAGVQYEQFF. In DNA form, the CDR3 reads TGCGCCAGCAGCTTGGGGCTAGCGGGGGTACAGTATGAGCAGTTCTTC.

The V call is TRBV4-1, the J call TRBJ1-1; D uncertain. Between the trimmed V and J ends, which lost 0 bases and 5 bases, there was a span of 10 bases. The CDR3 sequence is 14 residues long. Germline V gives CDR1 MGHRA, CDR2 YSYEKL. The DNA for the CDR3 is TGCGCCAGCAGCCAAGATGTCCGGTATACTGAAGCTTTCTTT. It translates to CASSQDVRYTEAFF.

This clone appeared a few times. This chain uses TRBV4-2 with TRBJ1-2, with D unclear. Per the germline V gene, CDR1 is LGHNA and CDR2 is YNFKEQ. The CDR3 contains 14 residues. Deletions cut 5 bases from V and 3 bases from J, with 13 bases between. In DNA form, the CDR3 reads TGTGCCAGCAGCTCCGCAGACGGAGACTATGGCTACACCTTC. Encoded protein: CASSSADGDYGYTF.